Below, 26 T cell receptor beta chains from the same sample are listed, as sequenced in a study of cytomegalovirus exposure and HLA in healthy donors. PCR used 60 Vbeta primers and 13 Jbeta primers. TCRdb keeps only in-frame clones here, not all; method: immunoSEQ multiplex PCR. Listed are about 200,000 clones; more than 0.95% falls within the top ten. Material: PBMCs. Receptor source: a girl aged 2 to 9 in good health and CMV-seropositive.

V usage is TRBV19 and J usage is TRBJ2-7, with D uncertain. CDR3 size: 14 residues. CDR1 is LNHDA and CDR2 is SQIVND in the germline V gene (reference sequence). Trimming took off 3 bases at V and 5 bases at J, with 14 bases between the two ends. The CDR3 DNA reads as TGTGCCAGTAGTATTTCCAGCAGAACAGACGAGCAGTACTTC. Its protein product is CASSISSRTDEQYF.

This chain joins TRBV11-2 and TRBJ2-7; TRBD2 matches at 8 bases. Germline V lookup: CDR1 SGHAT, CDR2 FQNNGV. The V and J ends lost 4 bases and 0 bases, in that order; junction bases with no gene match: 5. This CDR3 region has 15 residues. CDR3 sequence: CASSSAGLGSYEQYF. The CDR3 coding sequence is TGTGCCAGCAGCTCCGCGGGACTAGGCTCCTACGAGCAGTACTTC.

The CDR3 loop is CASSVLINEKLFF. In nucleotides, the CDR3 is TGTGCCAGCAGTGTCTTAATTAATGAAAAACTGTTTTTT. This sequence joins TRBV28 and TRBJ1-4; unclear D gene. The V gene's germline CDR1 is MDHEN and CDR2 SYDVKM. The CDR3 extends over 13 amino acids. The germline V and J ends were trimmed by 5 bases and 4 bases, with 8 bases remaining between them.

This chain connects TRBV7-9 to TRBJ2-7; TRBD1 is a possible D gene (5 bases). The CDR3 is 16 residues long. Trimming removed 3 bases at V and 3 bases at J, with 18 bases between. Germline assignment: CDR1 SEHNR and CDR2 FQNEAQ (reference sequence). CDR3 protein: CASSLISRDGDYEQYF. In nucleotides, the CDR3 is TGTGCCAGCAGCTTGATTTCCAGGGATGGGGACTACGAGCAGTACTTC.

The rearrangement uses TRBV5-1 and TRBJ1-1; weak D call: TRBD1 (5 bases). The CDR3 has 13 residues. The germline V and J ends were trimmed by 0 bases and 5 bases, with 8 bases remaining between them. The germline CDR1 and CDR2 sequences are SGHRS and YFSETQ. Here the CDR3 reads CASSLGAGTEAFF. The DNA for the CDR3 is TGCGCCAGCAGCTTGGGGGCAGGGACTGAAGCTTTCTTT.

The CDR3 DNA reads TGTGCCAGCGGGAGGAACACAGATACGCAGTATTTT. Translation gives CASGRNTDTQYF. V and J are TRBV19 and TRBJ2-3; 7 nucleotides agree with TRBD2. The germline V gene encodes CDR1 LNHDA and CDR2 SQIVND (reference sequence). The CDR3 covers 12 residues. J was trimmed by 2 bases and V by 9 bases; bases with no gene match: 2.

The chain joins TRBV6-4 to TRBJ2-1; D gene ambiguous. V was shortened by 0 bases and J by 0 bases, with 9 bases between the two germline ends. The CDR3 sequence is 16 residues long. Germline lookup yields CDR1 MRHNA and CDR2 SNTAGT. The CDR3 reads CASSDSPLSSYNEQFF. As DNA, the CDR3 is TGTGCCAGCAGTGACTCGCCTCTAAGCTCCTACAATGAGCAGTTCTTC.

This chain joins TRBV7-6 and TRBJ2-6; D is ambiguous. CDR1 is SGHVS, CDR2 FNYEAQ, per germline. This CDR3 spans 14 amino acids. Trimming took 6 bases from V and 2 from J, leaving 8 bases between them. For the CDR3, the DNA is TGTGCCAGCAGTAGTACGGCTGGGGCCAACGTCCTGACTTTC. Its translation is CASSSTAGANVLTF.

V is TRBV19 and J is TRBJ1-6, with D perhaps matching TRBD1 (6 bases). CDR1 and CDR2 (germline): LNHDA, SQIVND (reference sequence). V was trimmed by 3 bases and J by 10 bases, leaving 13 bases between them. The CDR3 sequence is 14 residues long. The CDR3 region is CASSMDRPRSPLHF. CDR3 sequence (DNA): TGTGCCAGTAGTATGGACAGACCGAGATCACCCCTCCACTTT.

V and J are TRBV12-5 and TRBJ2-1, with 11 bases fitting TRBD2. Per the germline V gene, CDR1 is LGHNT and CDR2 is FRNRAP. Unmatched junction bases numbered 6, after V lost 4 bases and J lost 7 bases. The length of the CDR3 is 15 residues. The CDR3 nucleotides read TGTGCTAGTGGTTGGGGGACTAGCGGAGAAAATGAGCAGTTCTTC. It is translated as CASGWGTSGENEQFF.

This chain connects TRBV9 to TRBJ1-2, with 7 bases fitting TRBD1. Germline CDR1 SGDLS, CDR2 YYNGEE. Trimming took 5 bases from V and 7 from J; bases not matched to a gene: 8. CDR3 size: 13 residues. CDR3 nucleotides: TGTGCCAGCAGAACAGGGGACTGGGGTGGCTACACCTTC. Its protein is CASRTGDWGGYTF.

The chain couples TRBV30 to TRBJ2-3; 15 bases agree with TRBD2. CDR1 is GTSNPN and CDR2 is SVGIG in the germline V gene (reference sequence). J was trimmed by 4 bases and V by 6 bases; bases with no gene match: 5. The CDR3 sequence is 15 residues long. CDR3 sequence: CACTGLAGGSDTQYF. DNA for the CDR3: TGTGCCTGCACGGGACTAGCGGGAGGCTCAGATACGCAGTATTTT.

V is TRBV7-9 and J is TRBJ2-1; unclear D gene. From germline, CDR1 is SEHNR and CDR2 FQNEAQ (reference sequence). CDR3 length: 16 amino acids. Trimming stripped 0 bases from V and 0 bases from J, with 9 bases between. CDR3 loop: CASSLARSSSYNEQFF. The CDR3 region has the DNA TGTGCCAGCAGCTTAGCGAGGTCCAGCTCCTACAATGAGCAGTTCTTC.

The chain recombines TRBV13 with TRBJ2-3; TRBD2 aligns across 8 bases. The CDR3 contains 15 residues. Germline CDR1 is PRHDT and CDR2 is FYEKMQ (reference sequence). Trimming removed 1 base from V and 2 bases from J; junction bases left unmatched: 2. The CDR3 region has the DNA TGTGCCAGCAGCTTAGCTAGCGGGTTCACAGATACGCAGTATTTT. Translated: CASSLASGFTDTQYF.

The chain couples TRBV7-9 to TRBJ1-2, with D perhaps TRBD1 (5 bases). The germline V gene encodes CDR1 SEHNR and CDR2 FQNEAQ (reference sequence). The ends were cut back, 1 base at V and 3 bases at J, with 9 bases in the middle. This CDR3 has 14 residues. Written as DNA, the CDR3 is TGTGCCAGCAGCTTAGGACAGTACGACTATGGCTACACCTTC. Its protein is CASSLGQYDYGYTF.

This sequence joins TRBV5-1 and TRBJ2-5; possibly TRBD1 for D (5 bases). The CDR3 is 15 amino acids. Germline lookup yields CDR1 SGHRS and CDR2 YFSETQ. V gave up 0 bases and J gave up 0 bases, with 9 bases separating them. The CDR3 nucleotides read TGCGCCAGCAGCTTGGACACAGGCTACCAAGAGACCCAGTACTTC. Amino acids: CASSLDTGYQETQYF.

This rearrangement joins TRBV5-1 to TRBJ2-4; 9 nucleotides agree with TRBD1. The CDR3 length is 14 residues. The V and J ends lost 4 bases and 6 bases, in that order; junction bases with no gene match: 5. Germline CDR1 is SGHRS and CDR2 is YFSETQ. CDR3 sequence: CASSQQGAGNIQYF. The DNA for the CDR3 is TGCGCCAGCAGCCAACAGGGGGCGGGAAACATTCAGTACTTC.

The J gene is TRBJ2-1, the V gene TRBV7-9; tentative D call: TRBD2 (5 bases). This CDR3 comprises 17 residues. With 1 base removed from V and 7 bases from J, the gap between germline ends came to 20 bases. Germline values: CDR1 SEHNR, CDR2 FQNEAQ (reference sequence). CDR3 nucleotides: TGTGCCAGCAGCTTAGGGTTTGGGGTCAGCGAGGGTAATGAGCAGTTCTTC. Translating gives CASSLGFGVSEGNEQFF.

The chain has TRBV2 and TRBJ1-4; tentative D call: TRBD1 (6 bases). The CDR3 runs to 15 residues. Germline CDR1 is SNHLY and CDR2 is FYNNEI. V gave up 5 bases and J gave up 0 bases, with 10 bases separating them. For the CDR3, the DNA is TGTGCCAGCAGTAGTGGGACATCAACTAATGAAAAACTGTTTTTT. This codes for CASSSGTSTNEKLFF.

This chain links TRBV28 with TRBJ2-7; D is perhaps TRBD2 (5 bases). The V end was cut by 5 bases, the J end by 0 bases, with 17 bases between. Germline V gene sequence: CDR1 MDHEN, CDR2 SYDVKM. The CDR3 sequence is 16 residues long. The CDR3 spells CASSKVTGTSSYEQYF. CDR3 DNA: TGTGCCAGCAGTAAAGTTACGGGAACGAGCTCCTACGAGCAGTACTTC.

The rearrangement uses TRBV28 and TRBJ2-7, with 11 bases lining up with TRBD2. Germline V gives CDR1 MDHEN, CDR2 SYDVKM. V gave up 5 bases and J gave up 3 bases; unmatched junction bases: 6. The CDR3 covers 15 residues. Here the CDR3 DNA reads TGTGCCAGCAGTGAGACTAGCGGGAATAGCTACGAGCAGTACTTC. Translating gives CASSETSGNSYEQYF. The whole variable domain, remainder taken from reference TRBV28 and TRBJ2-7, is DVKVTQSSRYLVKRTGEKVFLECVQDMDHENMFWYRQDPGLGLRLIYFSYDVKMKEKGDIPEGYSVSREKKERFSLILESASTNQTSMYLCASSETSGNSYEQYFGPGTRLTVT.

The chain couples TRBV5-1 to TRBJ2-3; TRBD2 agrees at 10 bases. Germline V gives CDR1 SGHRS, CDR2 YFSETQ. The CDR3 has 16 amino acids. V lost 1 base to trimming and J lost 2 bases; unmatched junction nucleotides: 4. CDR3 protein: CASSLTSGIPTDTQYF. For the CDR3, the DNA is TGCGCCAGCAGCTTGACTAGCGGGATACCCACAGATACGCAGTATTTT.

The chain joins TRBV9 to TRBJ2-7; 15 bases are shared with TRBD2. V lost 3 bases, J lost 3 bases, and 13 bases stayed unmatched. Germline V gene lookup returns CDR1 SGDLS and CDR2 YYNGEE. The CDR3 runs to 19 residues. DNA of the CDR3: TGTGCCAGCAGCGAGAGGGGACTAGCGGGAGGCGGGACCCTCTACGAGCAGTACTTC. It encodes CASSERGLAGGGTLYEQYF.

The V call is TRBV29-1, the J call TRBJ2-1; 8 bases align to TRBD1. This CDR3 comprises 13 residues. CDR1 and CDR2 from the germline V gene are SQVTM and ANQGSEA. V trimming: 3 bases; J trimming: 4 bases; junction bases outside the gene matches: 2. In DNA, the CDR3 is TGCAGCGTTGAGACAGGGGATTACAATGAGCAGTTCTTC. Translation gives CSVETGDYNEQFF.

The gene calls are TRBV6-5 and TRBJ2-1, with 7 bases aligning to TRBD2. Trimming took 9 bases from V and 10 from J; bases not matched to a gene: 6. Germline CDR1 reads MNHEY; CDR2 reads SVGAGI. CDR3 length equals 11 residues. In DNA form, the CDR3 reads TGTGCCAGTCAGCGGGAACTGGAGCAGTTCTTC. Encoded protein: CASQRELEQFF.

With respect to this clone: Other DNA sequences of this sample code for an identical CDR3. J is TRBJ1-2 and V is TRBV27; D is uncertain. The germline V gene has CDR1 MNHEY and CDR2 SMNVEV (reference sequence). The V end was cut by 5 bases, the J end by 4 bases, with 8 bases between. The CDR3 is 12 residues long. The CDR3 DNA reads as TGTGCCAGCAGTCAGAGAGGCTATGGCTACACCTTC. Amino acids: CASSQRGYGYTF.